The 26 T cell receptor beta chains given below trace back to one sample, sequenced in a study of blood T cell repertoires in COVID-19. Here immunoSEQ multiplex PCR was the method, and the copy in TCRdb shows in-frame clones only, minus some. This sample carries 150,000 to 190,000 clones, around 84% of them seen once, and the ten largest clones take around 7%. The material sequenced was PBMCs or T cells enriched from blood (not recorded which). Every receptor here comes from a man aged 45-65 years who had recovered from COVID-19.

The gene calls are TRBV9 and TRBJ2-5, with 14 bases that match TRBD2. The trim removed 2 bases at V and 1 base at J, leaving 4 bases unmatched. Germline CDR1 reads SGDLS; CDR2 reads YYNGEE. The length of the CDR3 is 17 residues. CDR3 in amino acids: CASSVRGTSGGQETQYF. The CDR3 DNA follows: TGTGCCAGCAGCGTCCGAGGGACTAGCGGGGGCCAAGAGACCCAGTACTTC.

This clone was observed a single time. This rearrangement joins TRBV9 to TRBJ1-4; no clear D gene. The ends were cut back, 0 bases at V and 0 bases at J, with 9 bases in the middle. CDR1 is SGDLS and CDR2 is YYNGEE in the germline V gene. This CDR3 is built from 16 residues. The CDR3 is CASSVEPSSTNEKLFF. The CDR3, as DNA: TGTGCCAGCAGCGTAGAACCCAGTTCAACTAATGAAAAACTGTTTTTT.

The rearrangement joins TRBV3-1 (or the pseudogene TRBV3-2) to TRBJ1-2; D gene unclear. The length of the CDR3 is 14 residues. The germline V and J ends were trimmed by 5 bases and 3 bases, with 13 bases remaining between them. Germline V lookup: CDR1 LGHDT, CDR2 YNNKEL (reference sequence). The CDR3 DNA is TGTGCCAGCAGCTCACGCGGCGGGTACTATGGCTACACCTTC. It yields the protein CASSSRGGYYGYTF.

There are a few counts of this clone. V and J are TRBV3-1 (or the pseudogene TRBV3-2) and TRBJ2-2; 8 positions match TRBD2. The ends lost 0 bases at V and 2 bases at J; junction bases unmatched: 5. The CDR3 runs to 17 residues. Looked up from germline, CDR1 is LGHDT and CDR2 is YNNKEL (reference sequence). As DNA, the CDR3 is TGTGCCAGCAGCCAAGACTCTAGCGGGCTAAACACCGGGGAGCTGTTTTTT. Translated: CASSQDSSGLNTGELFF.

V usage is TRBV7-3 and J usage is TRBJ2-5, with D tentatively TRBD2 (6 bases). Germline V gene data show CDR1 as SGHTA and CDR2 as FQGTGA. This CDR3 is built from 15 residues. Trimming took off 6 bases at V and 5 bases at J, with 19 bases between the two ends. CDR3 region: CASSLYGGVWETQYF. CDR3 bases: TGTGCCAGCAGTCTCTATGGCGGGGTTTGGGAGACCCAGTACTTC.

The chain joins TRBV5-1 to TRBJ2-4; no clear D. Germline V lookup: CDR1 SGHRS, CDR2 YFSETQ. The CDR3 is 17 residues long. V was clipped by 0 bases and J by 1 base, with 14 bases between them. CDR3 region: CASSLAQIKRAKNIQYF. CDR3 nucleotide sequence: TGCGCCAGCAGCTTGGCTCAGATTAAGAGGGCCAAAAACATTCAGTACTTC. Complete variable domain (other parts from reference TRBV5-1 and TRBJ2-4): KAGVTQTPRYLIKTRGQQVTLSCSPISGHRSVSWYQQTPGQGLQFLFEYFSETQRNKGNFPGRFSGRQFSNSRSEMNVSTLELGDSALYLCASSLAQIKRAKNIQYFGAGTRLSVL.

The V call is TRBV30, the J call TRBJ1-1, with D unclear. V gave up 0 bases and J gave up 5 bases, with 7 bases separating them. The CDR3 runs 12 residues. Looked up from germline, CDR1 is GTSNPN and CDR2 is SVGIG (reference sequence). The CDR3 bases are TGTGCCTGGAGTGTGCCGGGGACTGAAGCTTTCTTT. Translated: CAWSVPGTEAFF. The variable domain in full, with the rest retrieved from reference TRBV30 and TRBJ1-1, is SQTIHQWPATLVQPVGSPLSLECTVEGTSNPNLYWYRQAAGRGLQLLFYSVGIGQISSEVPQNLSASRPQDRQFILSSKKLLLSDSGFYLCAWSVPGTEAFFGQGTRLTVV.

V usage is TRBV5-6 and J usage is TRBJ2-7; 7 bases fit TRBD2. CDR1 is SGHDT, CDR2 YYEEEE, per germline. V gave up 4 bases and J gave up 2 bases; unmatched junction bases: 3. The CDR3 spans 13 residues. The CDR3 region has the DNA TGTGCCAGCAGCCACGGGACTACCTACGAGCAGTACTTC. This encodes CASSHGTTYEQYF.

This clone was observed a single time. The chain has TRBV29-1 and TRBJ2-7; 9 nucleotides match TRBD1. The CDR3 runs 15 residues. Germline loops: CDR1 SQVTM, CDR2 ANQGSEA. With 5 bases clipped from V and 5 bases from J, the junction kept 13 bases outside the gene matches. The CDR3: CSVYSKGTGFNEQYF. The CDR3 DNA reads TGCAGCGTTTATTCGAAGGGGACAGGGTTTAACGAGCAGTACTTC.

The V gene is TRBV9, the J gene TRBJ1-1; perhaps TRBD1 as D (6 bases). With 2 bases removed from V and 0 bases from J, the gap between germline ends came to 8 bases. There are 14 residues in the CDR3. Per the germline V gene, CDR1 is SGDLS and CDR2 is YYNGEE. Written as DNA, the CDR3 is TGTGCCAGCAGCGTGGGGGCCCTGAACACTGAAGCTTTCTTT. This codes for CASSVGALNTEAFF. Filled out from reference TRBV9 and TRBJ1-1, the complete variable domain reads DSGVTQTPKHLITATGQRVTLRCSPRSGDLSVYWYQQSLDQGLQFLIQYYNGEERAKGNILERFSAQQFPDLHSELNLSSLELGDSALYFCASSVGALNTEAFFGQGTRLTVV.

The chain recombines TRBV6-4 with TRBJ2-3; D not certain. The CDR3 sequence is 13 residues long. V was pared by 0 bases and J by 6 bases, with 7 bases between. CDR1 is MRHNA, CDR2 SNTAGT, per germline. The CDR3 protein is CASSDSPTDTQYF. The CDR3 bases are TGTGCCAGCAGTGACTCGCCGACTGATACGCAGTATTTT.

This clone was seen a single time. This chain links TRBV5-4 with TRBJ2-7; D might be TRBD1 (6 bases). Per germline, CDR1 SGHNT and CDR2 YYREEE (reference sequence). Trimming took off 4 bases at V and 5 bases at J, with 16 bases between the two ends. This CDR3 comprises 14 residues. The chain's CDR3 is CASSPRDKGHEQYF. CDR3 in DNA: TGTGCCAGCAGCCCCCGGGACAAGGGCCACGAGCAGTACTTC.

V and J are TRBV7-9 and TRBJ1-1; no clear D gene. The V end lost 8 bases, the J end lost 1 base, and 11 bases lay between the germline ends. The CDR3 runs to 13 residues. Germline CDR1 and CDR2: SEHNR and FQNEAQ (reference sequence). This CDR3 reads CASRLRGNTEAFF. CDR3 sequence (DNA): TGTGCCAGCCGGTTGCGGGGGAACACTGAAGCTTTCTTT.

The rearrangement joins TRBV7-8 to TRBJ1-4, with D possibly TRBD1 on 5 matching bases. Per germline, CDR1 SGHVS and CDR2 FQNEAQ. V lost 2 bases and J 10 bases, leaving 14 bases between the germline ends. The length of the CDR3 is 14 residues. This CDR3 reads CASSLQGKSGKLFF. The CDR3 DNA sequence: TGTGCCAGCAGCTTACAGGGAAAATCCGGAAAACTGTTTTTT. The whole variable domain, filled in from reference TRBV7-8 and TRBJ1-4, reads GAGVSQSPRYKVAKRGQDVALRCDPISGHVSLFWYQQALGQGPEFLTYFQNEAQLDKSGLPSDRFFAERPEGSVSTLKIQRTQQEDSAVYLCASSLQGKSGKLFFGSGTQLSVL.

The rearrangement links TRBV10-3 to TRBJ2-7; possibly TRBD1 for D (6 bases). Trimming left V 10 bases short and J 0 bases short, with 19 bases between. The CDR3 has 15 amino acids. Germline V gives CDR1 ENHRY, CDR2 SYGVKD. This CDR3 is CATFDRDKLSYEQYF. CDR3 sequence (DNA): TGTGCCACGTTTGACCGGGACAAACTCTCCTACGAGCAGTACTTC.

The rearrangement joins TRBV7-9 to TRBJ1-2; D uncertain. CDR1 and CDR2 from the germline V gene are SEHNR and FQNEAQ (reference sequence). Between the trimmed V and J ends, which lost 2 bases and 1 base, there was a span of 8 bases. The CDR3 covers 14 residues. The CDR3 spells CASSLQVDNYGYTF. The CDR3 DNA is TGTGCCAGCAGCTTACAGGTTGATAACTATGGCTACACCTTC.

This clone has a handful of counts. The genes are TRBV14 and TRBJ2-7; 7 nucleotides agree with TRBD2. Germline CDR1 SGHDN, CDR2 FVKESK. This CDR3 has 19 amino acids. Trimming cost V 1 base and J 0 bases; bases outside gene matches: 15. Here the CDR3 reads CASSQVPSLAHRVSYEQYF. CDR3 sequence (DNA): TGTGCCAGCAGCCAAGTACCCTCACTAGCGCATAGGGTCTCCTACGAGCAGTACTTC.

The V and J genes are TRBV6-5 and TRBJ1-4; 7 nucleotides line up with TRBD1. The CDR3 is 15 amino acids. The germline gives CDR1 MNHEY, CDR2 SVGAGI. V dropped 0 bases and J dropped 8; count of bases not matched to a gene: 6. Here the CDR3 DNA reads TGTGCCAGCAGTTACTCAGGGGGGACAGAAGAAAAACTGTTTTTT. This translates into CASSYSGGTEEKLFF.

The rearrangement uses TRBV7-2 and TRBJ2-5; the match to TRBD2 covers 9 bases. Unmatched junction bases numbered 8, after V lost 2 bases and J lost 4 bases. Germline V lookup: CDR1 SGHTA, CDR2 FQGNSA. The CDR3 is 16 amino acids. The CDR3 loop is CASSLSLAGFGETQYF. The CDR3 DNA reads as TGTGCCAGCAGCTTAAGCCTAGCGGGGTTTGGAGAGACCCAGTACTTC.

J is TRBJ1-2 and V is TRBV2, with a possible D match to TRBD1 (6 bases). The germline CDR1 and CDR2 sequences are SNHLY and FYNNEI. The CDR3 sequence is 12 residues long. The V and J ends lost 2 bases and 5 bases respectively, with 6 bases between them. Written as DNA, the CDR3 is TGTGCCAGCAGTGAACAGGGGTATGGCTACACCTTC. It codes for CASSEQGYGYTF.

This chain links TRBV6-2 or TRBV6-3 with TRBJ2-2; D is possibly TRBD1 (6 bases). CDR1 and CDR2 (germline): MNHEY, SVGEGT. This CDR3 has 16 residues. V lost 6 bases, J lost 5 bases, and 19 bases lay in between. For the CDR3, the DNA is TGTGCCAGCAGCGACCTTGGGGCAGGGACAACCGGGGAGCTGTTTTTT. Its translation: CASSDLGAGTTGELFF.

The table lists this clone with a few counts. The chain is built from TRBV9 and TRBJ2-5, with TRBD2 identical over 14 bases. CDR1 and CDR2 (germline): SGDLS, YYNGEE. The ends lost 4 bases at V and 2 bases at J; junction bases unmatched: 4. The CDR3 has 16 amino acids. DNA of the CDR3: TGTGCCAGCAGCCCCAGACTAGCGGGGGGGCAAGAGACCCAGTACTTC. It specifies CASSPRLAGGQETQYF.

CDR3 loop: CASSPTSGGGDTQYF. CDR3 nucleotides: TGTGCCAGCAGCCCGACTAGCGGGGGTGGAGATACGCAGTATTTT. The V and J genes are TRBV7-6 and TRBJ2-3; 12 bases are a match to TRBD2. J was trimmed by 5 bases and V by 5 bases; bases with no gene match: 5. In germline, CDR1 is SGHVS, CDR2 FNYEAQ. This CDR3 has 15 residues.

This chain uses TRBV6-5 with TRBJ1-2; 7 nucleotides match TRBD1. The CDR3 totals 13 residues. The ends lost 3 bases at V and 8 bases at J; junction bases unmatched: 6. From germline, CDR1 is MNHEY and CDR2 SVGAGI. Here the CDR3 reads CASSYEGARGYTF. Written as DNA, the CDR3 is TGTGCCAGCAGTTATGAGGGGGCGCGGGGCTACACCTTC.

This clone was seen many times. The CDR3 DNA reads TGTGCCACCAGTGATGGGACAGGCCTCAATGGCTACACCTTC. Encoded protein: CATSDGTGLNGYTF. The gene calls are TRBV24-1 and TRBJ1-2; the match to TRBD1 covers 8 bases. There are 14 residues in the CDR3. The germline V gene encodes CDR1 KGHDR and CDR2 SFDVKD. V lost 3 bases, J lost 6 bases, and 5 bases stayed unmatched.

The table lists this clone with a count of one. The chain has TRBV19 and TRBJ1-6, with TRBD1 matching 7 bases. The CDR3 runs to 14 residues. The trim removed 7 bases at V and 8 bases at J, leaving 8 bases unmatched. The germline CDR1 and CDR2 sequences are LNHDA and SQIVND (reference sequence). CDR3 sequence reads: CASTPDREYSPLHF. The DNA for the CDR3 is TGTGCCAGTACCCCCGACAGGGAGTATTCACCCCTCCACTTT.